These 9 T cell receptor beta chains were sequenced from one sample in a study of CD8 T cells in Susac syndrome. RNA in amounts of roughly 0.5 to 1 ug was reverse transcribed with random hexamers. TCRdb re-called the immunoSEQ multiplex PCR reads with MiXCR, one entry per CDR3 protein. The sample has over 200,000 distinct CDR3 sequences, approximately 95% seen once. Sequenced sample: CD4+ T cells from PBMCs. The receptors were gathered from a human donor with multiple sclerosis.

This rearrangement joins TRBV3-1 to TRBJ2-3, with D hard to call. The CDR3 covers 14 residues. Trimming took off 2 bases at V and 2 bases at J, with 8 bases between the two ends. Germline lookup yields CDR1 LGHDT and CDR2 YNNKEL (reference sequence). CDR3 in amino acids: CASSQHSVTDTQYF. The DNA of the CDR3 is TGTGCCAGCAGCCAACACTCGGTCACAGATACGCAGTATTTT.

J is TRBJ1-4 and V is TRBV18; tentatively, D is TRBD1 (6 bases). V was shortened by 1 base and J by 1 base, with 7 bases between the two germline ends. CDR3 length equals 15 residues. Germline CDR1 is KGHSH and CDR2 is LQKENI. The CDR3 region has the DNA TGTGCCAGCTCACCACGAGGGGGAACTAATGAAAAACTGTTTTTT. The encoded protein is CASSPRGGTNEKLFF.

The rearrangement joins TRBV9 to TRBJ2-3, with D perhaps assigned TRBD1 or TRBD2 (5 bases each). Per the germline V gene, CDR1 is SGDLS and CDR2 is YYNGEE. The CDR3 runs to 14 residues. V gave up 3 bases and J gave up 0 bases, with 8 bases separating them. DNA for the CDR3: TGTGCCAGCAGCGGGGACCCTAGCACAGATACGCAGTATTTT. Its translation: CASSGDPSTDTQYF. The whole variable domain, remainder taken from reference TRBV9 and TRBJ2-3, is DSGVTQTPKHLITATGQRVTLRCSPRSGDLSVYWYQQSLDQGLQFLIQYYNGEERAKGNILERFSAQQFPDLHSELNLSSLELGDSALYFCASSGDPSTDTQYFGPGTRLTVL.

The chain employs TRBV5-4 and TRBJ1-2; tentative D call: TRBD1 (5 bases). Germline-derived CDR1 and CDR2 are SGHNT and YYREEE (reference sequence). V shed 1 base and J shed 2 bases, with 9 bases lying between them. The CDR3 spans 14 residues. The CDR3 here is CASSLRGGNYGYTF. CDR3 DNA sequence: TGTGCCAGCAGCTTGAGGGGAGGCAACTATGGCTACACCTTC.

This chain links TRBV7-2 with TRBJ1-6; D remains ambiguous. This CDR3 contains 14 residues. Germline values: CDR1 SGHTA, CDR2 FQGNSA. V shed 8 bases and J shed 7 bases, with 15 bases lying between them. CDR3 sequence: CASGHSLGNSPLHF. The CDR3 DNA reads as TGTGCCAGCGGTCACAGCCTGGGGAATTCACCCCTCCACTTT.

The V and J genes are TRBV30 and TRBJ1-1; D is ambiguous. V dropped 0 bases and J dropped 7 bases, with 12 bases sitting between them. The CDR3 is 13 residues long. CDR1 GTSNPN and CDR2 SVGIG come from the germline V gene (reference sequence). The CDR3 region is CAWSVGRSFEAFF. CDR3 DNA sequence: TGTGCCTGGAGTGTCGGACGGAGCTTTGAAGCTTTCTTT. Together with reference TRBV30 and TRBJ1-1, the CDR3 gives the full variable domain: SQTIHQWPATLVQPVGSPLSLECTVEGTSNPNLYWYRQAAGRGLQLLFYSVGIGQISSEVPQNLSASRPQDRQFILSSKKLLLSDSGFYLCAWSVGRSFEAFFGQGTRLTVV.

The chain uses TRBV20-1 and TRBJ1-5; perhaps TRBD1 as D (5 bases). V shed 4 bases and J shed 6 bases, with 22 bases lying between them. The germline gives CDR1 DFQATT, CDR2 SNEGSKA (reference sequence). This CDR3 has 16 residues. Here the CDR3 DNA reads TGCAGTGCTAAGGGGTCGGGGGACGGATATGCTCAGCCCCAGCATTTT. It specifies CSAKGSGDGYAQPQHF.

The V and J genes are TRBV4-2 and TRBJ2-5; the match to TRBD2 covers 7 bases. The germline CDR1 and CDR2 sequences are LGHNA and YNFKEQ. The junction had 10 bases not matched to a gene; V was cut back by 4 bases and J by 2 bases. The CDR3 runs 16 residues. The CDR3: CASSPAGSAGQETQYF. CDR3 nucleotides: TGTGCCAGCAGCCCAGCGGGGTCAGCGGGGCAAGAGACCCAGTACTTC.

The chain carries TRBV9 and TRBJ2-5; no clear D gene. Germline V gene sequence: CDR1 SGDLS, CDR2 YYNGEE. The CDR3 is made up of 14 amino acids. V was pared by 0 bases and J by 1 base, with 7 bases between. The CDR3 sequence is CASSVANSQETQYF. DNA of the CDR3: TGTGCCAGCAGCGTAGCGAACAGCCAAGAGACCCAGTACTTC.